This TCR beta chain appears in the sequencing data of a study of beta chain features in type 1 diabetes. Study results and limitations: Type 1 diabetes patients showed a moderate but significant shortening of TCRB CDR3s in all four CD4+ subsets. Type 1 diabetes patients showed fewer insertions and more deletions at VDJ junctions. Equally in patients and controls, shorter templates might have been favored by PCR.

Note on this clone: Its cognate antigen is unknown.

Every isolated RNA sample was fully reverse transcribed, so sequencing captured expressed TCRB transcripts. Assay: immunoSEQ multiplex PCR; the TCRdb copy retains only in-frame clones and omits some. In the table there are approximately 170,000 clones, over 7.5% of which are singletons. All of the sorted populations showed purity greater than 98%. The CDR3 runs to 15 residues. V shed 0 bases and J 8 bases; nucleotides not matched to a gene: 6. Per germline, CDR1 SGHRS and CDR2 YFSETQ. The clonotype originates from a young woman in good health. The specimen was central memory CD4+ T cells from blood. V and J are TRBV5-1 and TRBJ1-2, with TRBD1 matching 11 bases. The CDR3 bases are TGCGCCAGCAGCTTGGCCGGGACAGGGGGTGAAGGCTACACCTTC. The encoded protein is CASSLAGTGGEGYTF. Combining the CDR3 with reference TRBV5-1 and TRBJ1-2 gives the whole variable domain KAGVTQTPRYLIKTRGQQVTLSCSPISGHRSVSWYQQTPGQGLQFLFEYFSETQRNKGNFPGRFSGRQFSNSRSEMNVSTLELGDSALYLCASSLAGTGGEGYTFGSGTRLTVV.